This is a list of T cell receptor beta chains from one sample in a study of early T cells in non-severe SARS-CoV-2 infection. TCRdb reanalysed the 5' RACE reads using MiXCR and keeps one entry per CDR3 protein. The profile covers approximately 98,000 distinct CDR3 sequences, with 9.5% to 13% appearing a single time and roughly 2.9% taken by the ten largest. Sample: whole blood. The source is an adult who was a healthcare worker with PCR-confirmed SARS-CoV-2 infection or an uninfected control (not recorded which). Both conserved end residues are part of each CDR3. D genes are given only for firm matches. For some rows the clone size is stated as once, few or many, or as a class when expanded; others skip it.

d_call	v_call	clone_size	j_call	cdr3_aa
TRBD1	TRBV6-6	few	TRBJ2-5	CASRWDRDGYETQYF
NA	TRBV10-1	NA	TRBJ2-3	CASSETGASWQYF
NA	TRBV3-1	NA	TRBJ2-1	CASSHRVSRTYNEQFF
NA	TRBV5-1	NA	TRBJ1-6	CASSFNTGTPNSPLHF
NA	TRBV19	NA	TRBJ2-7	CASEDSQARPYEQYF
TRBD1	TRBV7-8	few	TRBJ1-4	CASSLATGTGSEKLFF
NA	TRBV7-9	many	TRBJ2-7	CASRGVSSYEQYF
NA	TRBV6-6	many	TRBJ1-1	CASSYSLASMNTEAFF
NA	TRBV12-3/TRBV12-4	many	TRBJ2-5	CASSFPGETQYF
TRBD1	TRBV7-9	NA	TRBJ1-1	CASSSGQGQGTEAFF
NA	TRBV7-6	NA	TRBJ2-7	CASSLLLQAHYEQYF
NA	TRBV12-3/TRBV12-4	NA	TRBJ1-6	CASKSWQASNSPLHF
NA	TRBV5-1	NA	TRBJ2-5	CASSLEGVPQETQYF
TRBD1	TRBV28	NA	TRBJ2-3	CASTSAPAGTGVVDTQYF
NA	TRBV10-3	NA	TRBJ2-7	CALSESDRESYEQYF
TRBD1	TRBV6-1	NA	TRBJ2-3	CASSLQGAIDTQYF
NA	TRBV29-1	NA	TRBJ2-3	CSVVRAGVADTQYF
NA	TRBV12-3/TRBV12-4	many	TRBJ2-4	CASSFTGVDKNIQYF
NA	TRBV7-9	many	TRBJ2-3	CASSADSTDTQYF
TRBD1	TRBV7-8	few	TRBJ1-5	CASSSTGWQPQHF
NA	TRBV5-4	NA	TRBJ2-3	CASSLEALDTQYF
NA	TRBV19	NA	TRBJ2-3	CASSIRVGRERDTQYF
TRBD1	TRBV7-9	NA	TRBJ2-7	CASSFETGGNYEQYF
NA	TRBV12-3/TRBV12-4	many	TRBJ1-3	CASSSVAQTGSGNTIYF
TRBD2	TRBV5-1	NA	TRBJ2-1	CASSLGERGLPYNEQFF
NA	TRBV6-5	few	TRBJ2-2	CASSFLYTGELFF
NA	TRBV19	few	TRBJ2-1	CASKPGANYNEQFF
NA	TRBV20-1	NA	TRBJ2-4	CSASRQIGAKNIQYF
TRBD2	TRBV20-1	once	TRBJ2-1	CSAYVAGEYNEQFF
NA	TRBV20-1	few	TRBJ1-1	CSARGNTEAFF
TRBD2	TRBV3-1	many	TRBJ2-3	CASSGLATSTDTQYF